The source of this T cell receptor (beta chain) is a study of regulatory T cells in long-lasting Graves disease. Study-level background: Persistent Graves' disease meant over 5 years of antithyroid drugs with positive TSH receptor antibodies. Overall study results and limits: Lower TCR diversity characterized persistent Graves' patients relative to newly diagnosed patients. TRBV28, TRBJ1-2 and TRBJ2-5 were favored in persistent disease.

Comment on this clonotype: The antigen is not known.

To make TCR beta libraries, researchers used iRepertoire HTBI primers and Arm-PCR of CDR3 regions. Using its own MiXCR run on the multiplex PCR reads, TCRdb lists one record per CDR3 protein. Of about 470,000 distinct CDR3 sequences listed, around 21% are singletons. Time point: persistent/refractory GD, antithyroid drugs over 5 years with positive TRAb. Isolated PBMC RNA provided the starting material for the TCR library. This CDR3 spans 15 amino acids. Germline V lookup: CDR1 MNHEY, CDR2 SMNVEV (reference sequence). The chain couples TRBV27 to TRBJ2-5; 9 bases agree with TRBD1. Matching the DNA end better, TRBJ2-1 makes the J call doubtful. This sequence originates from a female donor with Graves disease. The sample consisted of peripheral blood mononuclear cells (PBMCs), taken when the disease was refractory, from a patient treated with antithyroid drugs. DNA for the CDR3: TGTGCCAGCAGTTTCCAGGGACAGGGCGGGGATGAGCAGTTCTTC. Residues: CASSFQGQGGDEQFF.